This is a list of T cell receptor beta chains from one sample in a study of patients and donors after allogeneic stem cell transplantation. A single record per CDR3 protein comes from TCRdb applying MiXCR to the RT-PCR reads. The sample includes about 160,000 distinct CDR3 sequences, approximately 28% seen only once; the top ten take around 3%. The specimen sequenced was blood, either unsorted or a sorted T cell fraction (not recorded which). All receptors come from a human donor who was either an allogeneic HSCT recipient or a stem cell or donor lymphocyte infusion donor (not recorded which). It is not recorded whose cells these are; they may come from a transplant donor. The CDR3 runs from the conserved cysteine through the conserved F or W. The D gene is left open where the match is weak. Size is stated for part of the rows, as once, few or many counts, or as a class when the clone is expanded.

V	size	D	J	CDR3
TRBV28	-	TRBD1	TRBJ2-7	CASSPYRGERYEQYF
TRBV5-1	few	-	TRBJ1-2	CASSRGPDYGYTF
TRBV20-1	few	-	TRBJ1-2	CRPTPTGRYGYTF
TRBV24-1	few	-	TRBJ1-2	CATSDPGTARSYTF
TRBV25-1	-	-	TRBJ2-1	CASSELGGNEQFF
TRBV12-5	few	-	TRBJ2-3	CASGLAGTSFLTDTQYF
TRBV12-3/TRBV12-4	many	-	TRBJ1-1	CASSFRALNTEAFF
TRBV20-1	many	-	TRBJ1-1	CSAPRQYNTEAFF
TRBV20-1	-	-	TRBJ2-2	CSAQRAGSTGELFF
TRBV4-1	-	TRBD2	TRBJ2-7	CASSQSLAGESEQYF
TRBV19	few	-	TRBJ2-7	CASASPRGAYEQYF
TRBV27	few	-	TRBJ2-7	CASSFKPRGTYEQYF
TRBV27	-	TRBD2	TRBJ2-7	CASSLLAGAYEQYF
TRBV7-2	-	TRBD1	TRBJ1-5	CASSLDRTGSQPQHF
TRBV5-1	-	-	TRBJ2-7	CASRSEAYEQYF
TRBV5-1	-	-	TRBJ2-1	CASSQQLRGDNEQFF
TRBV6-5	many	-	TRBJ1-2	CASTKVDRLYYGYTF